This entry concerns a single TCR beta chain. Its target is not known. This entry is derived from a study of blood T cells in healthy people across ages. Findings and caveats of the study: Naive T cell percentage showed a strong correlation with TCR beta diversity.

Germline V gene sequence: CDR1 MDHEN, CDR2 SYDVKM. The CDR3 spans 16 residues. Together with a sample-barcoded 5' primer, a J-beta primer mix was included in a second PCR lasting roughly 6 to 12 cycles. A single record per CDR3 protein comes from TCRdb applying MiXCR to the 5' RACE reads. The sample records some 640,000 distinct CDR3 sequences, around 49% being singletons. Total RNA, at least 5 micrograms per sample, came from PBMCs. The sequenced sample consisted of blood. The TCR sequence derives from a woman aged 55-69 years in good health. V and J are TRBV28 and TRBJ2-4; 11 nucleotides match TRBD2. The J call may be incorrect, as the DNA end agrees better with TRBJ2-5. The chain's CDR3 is CASSFLASGRRETQYF. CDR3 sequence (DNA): TGTGCCAGCAGTTTTTTAGCTAGCGGGAGGAGGGAGACCCAGTACTTC.